This T cell receptor beta chain was identified in a study of blood T cell repertoires in COVID-19. Study overall: COVID-19 samples, acute and convalescent, were from the United States, Italy and Spain. PBMCs, B-cell-depleted T cells, or T cells provided the cDNA or gDNA that made up the material.

The CDR3 extends over 14 amino acids. V lost 5 bases, J lost 6 bases, and 5 bases stayed unmatched. Germline assignment: CDR1 SGDLS and CDR2 YYNGEE. As originally analysed: Amplification of reference gene primers provided the estimated nucleated cell counts. This table comes from immunoSEQ multiplex PCR, and its TCRdb copy is limited to in-frame clones, with some not included. V and J calls and clone size follow that table, whereas D and trimming were derived from the DNA. In the table there are about 230,000 clones, around four fifths of which are singletons. The chain uses TRBV9 and TRBJ2-2; 9 bases are a match to TRBD1. Sequencing used peripheral blood. The origin of this receptor is a woman aged 70-85 years with active or convalescent COVID-19. The CDR3 loop reads CASRSTGGPGELFF. The CDR3, as DNA: TGTGCCAGCAGGTCCACAGGGGGCCCCGGGGAGCTGTTTTTT.